The subject of this entry is one T cell receptor beta chain. This specimen belongs to a study of shared clonotypes between healthy human individuals. Profiling relied on immunoSEQ multiplex PCR, and the TCRdb table lists in-frame clones only, not all of them. Of millions of clones detected, 85% to 95% appear once; the ten largest clones hold roughly 0.36%. Input material: naive CD4+ T cells from PBMCs. Regarding subset: CD45RA+ positively selected. This receptor was taken from a man between 18 and 35 years old in good health. Some clones in this sample may be carry-over from other donors' samples.

This CDR3 is CASSLGGGTQSSGNTIYF. DNA of the CDR3: TGCGCCAGCAGCTTGGGCGGCGGGACCCAAAGCTCTGGAAACACCATATATTTT. The genes are TRBV5-1 and TRBJ1-3; tentative D call: TRBD1 (5 bases). The CDR3 has 18 amino acids. V was cut by 0 bases and J by 0 bases, with 16 bases left in between. Germline V gene data show CDR1 as SGHRS and CDR2 as YFSETQ.